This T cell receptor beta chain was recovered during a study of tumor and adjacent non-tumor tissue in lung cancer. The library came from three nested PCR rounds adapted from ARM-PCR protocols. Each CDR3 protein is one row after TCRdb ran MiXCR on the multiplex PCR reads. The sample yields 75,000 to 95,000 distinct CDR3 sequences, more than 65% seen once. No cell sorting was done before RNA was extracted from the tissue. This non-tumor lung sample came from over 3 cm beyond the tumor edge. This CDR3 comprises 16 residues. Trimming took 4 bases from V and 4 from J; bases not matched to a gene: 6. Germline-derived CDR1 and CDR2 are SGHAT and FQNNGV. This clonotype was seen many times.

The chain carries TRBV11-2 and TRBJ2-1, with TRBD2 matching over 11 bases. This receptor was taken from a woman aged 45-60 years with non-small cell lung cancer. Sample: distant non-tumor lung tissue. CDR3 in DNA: TGTGCCAGCAGCTCGTCCGGGACTAGCGGATACAATGAGCAGTTCTTC. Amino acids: CASSSSGTSGYNEQFF.